The T cell receptor (beta chain) under discussion was sequenced for a study of tumor-infiltrating lymphocytes in primary liver carcinoma. This CDR3 contains 15 residues. The germline CDR1 and CDR2 sequences are MNHNY and SVGAGI (reference sequence). Trimming removed 10 bases from V and 13 bases from J, with 28 bases in between. Co-extraction of RNA and DNA was performed on roughly 20-34 mg of unsorted bulk tissue. The investigators made TCR beta cDNA from approximately 0.5 ug total RNA, using a constant-region primer. Slightly modified ARM-PCR served as the procedure for the TCR beta libraries. These libraries came from three rounds of nested multiplex PCR. Primers for the first two PCR rounds were TRBV1-TRBV30 forward primers and a C-beta reverse primer (roughly 10 cycles per round). In TCRdb, the multiplex PCR reads were re-called with MiXCR into one record per CDR3 protein. The table lists about 32,000 distinct CDR3 sequences, roughly four fifths of them singletons, with around 15% in the top ten.

The chain couples TRBV6-6 to TRBJ2-2; possibly TRBD1 for D (8 bases). This sequence was found in a man aged 40-49 years with primary liver carcinoma and hepatitis B virus infection. The sequencing input was liver tumor tissue from sampling region 4. The subset was: tumor region T4, right-lateral pole. CDR3 DNA sequence: TGTGCCAACACTACAGGGGGGGCGAACACCCGGGGGCTGTTTTTT. This gives the protein CANTTGGANTRGLFF.